This TCR beta chain was recovered during a study of naive and memory T cell subsets. Whole-study results and caveats: Naive repertoires, especially CD8, held a few larger clonotypes, possibly memory cells re-expressing CD45RA. RNA-based TCR counts may shift with T cell activation and differentiation.

CD8 T cells were positively selected from what remained after CD4 positive selection. On this clonotype: Its specificity is unknown.

The V and J ends lost 7 bases and 3 bases, in that order; junction bases with no gene match: 11. The CDR3 has 17 amino acids. Germline values: CDR1 SNHLY, CDR2 FYNNEI. Two oligonucleotides, mixed equimolar, formed the beta constant-region primer covering TRBC1 and TRBC2. Ligated cDNA was amplified by four rounds of PCR with nested alpha and beta constant-region primers and SP2. The cDNA 3' end received a ligated single-stranded oligonucleotide carrying the SP2 primer and a 12-nucleotide UMI. In TCRdb, the UMI-ligation and nested PCR reads were re-called with MiXCR into one record per CDR3 protein. The profile shows around 100,000 distinct CDR3 sequences, around 15% of them singletons.

The sequenced sample was naive CD8+ T cells from blood. This receptor was obtained from a human donor in good health. The V and J genes are TRBV2 and TRBJ2-7, with 14 bases identical to TRBD2. In nucleotides, the CDR3 is TGTGCCAGCACGAAACCGGGACTAGCGGGAGAGTTCTACGAGCAGTACTTC. It specifies CASTKPGLAGEFYEQYF.